This T cell receptor (beta chain) was sequenced in a study of shared clonotypes between healthy human individuals. Study observations and caveats: In the sorted subsets, rarefaction showed sequencing was incomplete despite large depth.

It was CD45RO-negative cells, positively selected for CCR7, that made up naive CD8 cells, with terminally differentiated effector memory CD45RA+ cells excluded. Every immunoSEQ plate was one replicate of a subset's evenly spread DNA. Assay used: immunoSEQ multiplex PCR; TCRdb lists only in-frame clones, some missing. The sample has around 610,000 clones, roughly 96% seen once. With regard to this clone: Its antigen is still unknown.

Per germline, CDR1 SGHAT and CDR2 FQNNGV. There are 16 residues in the CDR3. After removal of 8 bases from V and 6 bases from J, the junction contained 13 bases not matched to a gene. This receptor was taken from a woman aged 25-40 years in good health. The specimen was naive CD8+ T cells sorted from blood. The chain is built from TRBV11-2 and TRBJ2-3; 11 bases are shared with TRBD2. The CDR3 loop reads CASGRPRLAGPDTQYF. In DNA form, the CDR3 reads TGTGCCAGCGGCAGACCGAGACTAGCGGGACCCGATACGCAGTATTTT.